The 8 T cell receptor beta chains below were found in one sample sequenced in a study of blood T cell repertoires in COVID-19. Repertoires were generated with immunoSEQ multiplex PCR, while TCRdb's copy carries only in-frame clones and drops some. This repertoire shows around 180,000 clones, 70% to 85% found once; its top ten account for 6.5% to 8.5%. What was sequenced was peripheral blood. The receptors were gathered from a human donor in a cohort sampled during active COVID-19.

The chain uses TRBV7-8 and TRBJ1-3, with 10 bases lining up with TRBD1. The CDR3 spans 16 residues. The germline V gene encodes CDR1 SGHVS and CDR2 FQNEAQ. The V gene end was trimmed by 5 bases and the J gene end by 0 bases; junction bases not matched to a gene: 4. The CDR3 protein is CASSRQGAFSGNTIYF. The CDR3 nucleotides read TGTGCCAGCAGCCGACAGGGGGCCTTCTCTGGAAACACCATATATTTT.

The chain uses TRBV5-4 and TRBJ1-1, with D maybe TRBD1 (5 bases). This CDR3 contains 13 residues. V was trimmed by 0 bases and J by 5 bases, leaving 8 bases between them. In germline, CDR1 is SGHNT, CDR2 YYREEE (reference sequence). The CDR3 nucleotides are TGTGCCAGCAGCTTGGCGAAGGGGACTGAAGCTTTCTTT. It yields the protein CASSLAKGTEAFF.

This chain joins TRBV4-1 and TRBJ2-7, with D possibly matching TRBD1 (5 bases). Trimming took off 1 base at V and 3 bases at J, with 7 bases between the two ends. Germline V gene lookup returns CDR1 MGHRA and CDR2 YSYEKL. The CDR3 has 13 residues. The CDR3 protein is CASSQAGYYEQYF. CDR3 bases: TGCGCCAGCAGCCAAGCAGGGTACTACGAGCAGTACTTC.

This rearrangement joins TRBV9 to TRBJ1-1; D gene uncertain. This CDR3 is built from 13 residues. CDR1 and CDR2 from the germline V gene are SGDLS and YYNGEE. V lost 2 bases and J 1 base, leaving 6 bases between the germline ends. Written as DNA, the CDR3 is TGTGCCAGCAGCGTGGTCAGGAACACTGAAGCTTTCTTT. Translating gives CASSVVRNTEAFF.

This rearrangement joins TRBV27 to TRBJ2-3, with D possibly being TRBD1 (6 bases). The V end lost 0 bases, the J end lost 0 bases, and 10 bases lay between the germline ends. The CDR3 contains 16 residues. Germline V gene sequence: CDR1 MNHEY, CDR2 SMNVEV (reference sequence). The CDR3 loop is CASSLSTGHSTDTQYF. CDR3 coding DNA: TGTGCCAGCAGTTTATCGACAGGCCATAGCACAGATACGCAGTATTTT.

The chain uses TRBV2 and TRBJ1-2; 7 bases match TRBD1. This CDR3 has 14 residues. The germline V gene has CDR1 SNHLY and CDR2 FYNNEI. V dropped 1 base and J dropped 4; count of bases not matched to a gene: 3. CDR3: CASSEETGPYGYTF. The CDR3, as DNA: TGTGCCAGCAGTGAAGAGACAGGGCCCTATGGCTACACCTTC.

The CDR3 protein is CASSQQGTSGNTIYF. DNA of the CDR3: TGCGCCAGCAGCCAACAGGGTACGTCGGGAAACACCATATATTTT. The rearrangement joins TRBV4-1 to TRBJ1-3, with a possible D match to TRBD1 (5 bases). The germline CDR1 and CDR2 sequences are MGHRA and YSYEKL. V gave up 2 bases and J gave up 4 bases, with 12 bases separating them. The CDR3 length is 15 residues.

The chain uses TRBV6-6 and TRBJ1-2, with 7 bases lining up with TRBD1. The CDR3 sequence is 14 residues long. Trimming cost V 4 bases and J 6 bases; bases outside gene matches: 8. Looked up from germline, CDR1 is MNHNY and CDR2 is SVGAGI (reference sequence). The CDR3 DNA follows: TGTGCCAGCAGTTCCGGGACAGAGAGGAATGGCTACACCTTC. Protein: CASSSGTERNGYTF.